This TCR beta chain was recovered during a study of OX40 agonist ivuxolimab in advanced cancers. The V end lost 5 bases, the J end lost 7 bases, and 14 bases lay between the germline ends. CDR1 is SNHLY, CDR2 FYNNEI, per germline. This CDR3 region has 13 residues. Sequencing was performed with immunoSEQ multiplex PCR; in TCRdb, only in-frame clones are kept and a portion is missing. The sample includes about 83,000 clones, approximately 88% of them seen just once. Material: CD4+ or CD8+ T cells sorted from blood, obtained in a trial of the OX40 agonist ivuxolimab. The source of this sequence is an adult with an advanced solid tumor such as melanoma, head and neck, liver or kidney cancer. This chain links TRBV2 with TRBJ1-1; maybe TRBD1 (5 bases). The DNA for the CDR3 is TGTGCCAGCAGTCCCACCGAGGGGATTGAAGCTTTCTTT. Translating it yields CASSPTEGIEAFF.